The entry below gives a single TCR beta chain sequence along with its context. Its antigen is not known. PCR primers comprised 60 Vbeta and 13 Jbeta primers. Profiling relied on immunoSEQ multiplex PCR, and the TCRdb table lists in-frame clones only, not all of them. The sample contains 200,000 to 250,000 clones, around 80% of which appear only once. This record belongs to a study of cytomegalovirus exposure and HLA in healthy donors. Across the study: Ancestry clustering placed around four fifths of some 400 genotyped donors in the Caucasian-associated cluster. Regarding the study as a whole: Near-uniform donor sequencing depth was presumed by presence/absence analyses. Some TCR beta chains (164 of them) were listed as cytomegalovirus-associated.

Nominally healthy donors provided the samples, though records likely missed some immune exposures. V dropped 6 bases and J dropped 2; count of bases not matched to a gene: 12. The length of the CDR3 is 17 residues. The germline CDR1 and CDR2 sequences are MDHEN and SYDVKM. The sequenced sample consisted of PBMCs. This TCR was sampled from a man aged 50 or older in good health and CMV-seronegative. The rearrangement joins TRBV28 to TRBJ2-7; 11 bases match TRBD1. CDR3 in amino acids: CASSRPGTGGNTYEQYF. The CDR3 bases are TGTGCCAGCAGCCGTCCCGGGACAGGGGGAAACACCTACGAGCAGTACTTC.